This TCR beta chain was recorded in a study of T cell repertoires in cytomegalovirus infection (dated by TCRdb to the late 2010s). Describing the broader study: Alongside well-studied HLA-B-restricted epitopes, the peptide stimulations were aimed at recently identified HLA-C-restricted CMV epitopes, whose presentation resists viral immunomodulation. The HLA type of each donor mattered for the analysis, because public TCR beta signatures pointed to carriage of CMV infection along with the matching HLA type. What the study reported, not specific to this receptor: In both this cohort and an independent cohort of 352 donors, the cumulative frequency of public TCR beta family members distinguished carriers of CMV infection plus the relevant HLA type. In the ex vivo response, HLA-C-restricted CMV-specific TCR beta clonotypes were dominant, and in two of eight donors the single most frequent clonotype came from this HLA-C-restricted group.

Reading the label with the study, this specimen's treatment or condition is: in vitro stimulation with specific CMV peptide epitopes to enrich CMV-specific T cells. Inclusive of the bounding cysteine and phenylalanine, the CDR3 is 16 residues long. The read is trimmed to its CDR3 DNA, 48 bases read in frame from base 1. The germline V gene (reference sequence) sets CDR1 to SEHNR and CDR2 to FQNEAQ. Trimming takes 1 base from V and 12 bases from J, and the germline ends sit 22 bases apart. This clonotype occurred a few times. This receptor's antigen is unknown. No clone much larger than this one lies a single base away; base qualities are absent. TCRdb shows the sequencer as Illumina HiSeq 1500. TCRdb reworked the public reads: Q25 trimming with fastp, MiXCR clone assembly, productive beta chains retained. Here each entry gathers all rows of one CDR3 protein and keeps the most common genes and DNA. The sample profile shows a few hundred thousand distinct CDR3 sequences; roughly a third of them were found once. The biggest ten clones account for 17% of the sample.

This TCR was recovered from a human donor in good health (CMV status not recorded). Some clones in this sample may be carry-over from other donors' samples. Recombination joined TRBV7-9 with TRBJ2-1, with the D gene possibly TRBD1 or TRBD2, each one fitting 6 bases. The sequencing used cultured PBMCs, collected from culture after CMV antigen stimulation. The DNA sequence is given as TGTGCCAGCAGCTTAGATGGGGGCCTTGGGACTCAGGGGCAGTTCTTC. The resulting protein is CASSLDGGLGTQGQFF.